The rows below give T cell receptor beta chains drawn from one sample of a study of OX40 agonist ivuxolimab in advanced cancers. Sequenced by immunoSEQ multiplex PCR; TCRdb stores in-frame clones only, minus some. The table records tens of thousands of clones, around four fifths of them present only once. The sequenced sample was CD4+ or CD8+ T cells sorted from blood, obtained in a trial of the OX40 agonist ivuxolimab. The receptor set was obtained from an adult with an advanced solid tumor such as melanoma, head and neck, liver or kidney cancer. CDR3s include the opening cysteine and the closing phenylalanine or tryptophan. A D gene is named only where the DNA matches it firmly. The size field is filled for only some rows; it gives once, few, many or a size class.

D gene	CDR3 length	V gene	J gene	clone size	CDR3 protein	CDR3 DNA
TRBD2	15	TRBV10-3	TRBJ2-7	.	CAISPSGRTSYEQYF	TGTGCCATCAGTCCTAGCGGGAGGACGTCCTACGAGCAGTACTTC
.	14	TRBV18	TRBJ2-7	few	CASSSTGVSYEQYF	TGTGCCAGCTCAAGTACAGGCGTCTCCTACGAGCAGTACTTC
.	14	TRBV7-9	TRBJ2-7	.	CASNVGYPGGEQYF	TGTGCCAGCAATGTTGGGTACCCAGGGGGGGAGCAGTACTTC
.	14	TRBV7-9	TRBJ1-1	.	CASSLSGASTEAFF	TGTGCCAGCAGCTTGTCCGGGGCGAGCACTGAAGCTTTCTTT
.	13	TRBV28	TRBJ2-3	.	CASSLWPPDTQYF	TGTGCCAGCAGTTTATGGCCCCCAGATACGCAGTATTTT
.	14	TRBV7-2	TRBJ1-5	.	CASSYYRPDQPQHF	TGTGCCAGCAGTTACTACAGGCCGGATCAGCCCCAGCATTTT
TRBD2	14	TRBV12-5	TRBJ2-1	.	CASASGGVYNEQFF	TGTGCTAGTGCAAGTGGGGGGGTTTACAATGAGCAGTTCTTC
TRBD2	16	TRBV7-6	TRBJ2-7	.	CASSLAPASGRHEQYF	TGTGCCAGCAGCTTAGCGCCGGCTAGCGGGAGACACGAGCAGTACTTC
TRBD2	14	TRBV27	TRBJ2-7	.	CASSFRAGGYEQYF	TGTGCCAGCAGTTTCCGAGCGGGAGGCTACGAGCAGTACTTC
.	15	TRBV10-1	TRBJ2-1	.	CASSRGGTAANEQFF	TGCGCCAGCAGCCGCGGTGGGACTGCGGCAAATGAGCAGTTCTTC
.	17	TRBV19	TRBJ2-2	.	CASSIEWTVANTGELFF	TGTGCCAGTAGTATAGAGTGGACAGTCGCGAACACCGGGGAGCTGTTTTTT
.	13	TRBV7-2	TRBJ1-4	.	CASSFRLNEKLFF	TGTGCCAGCAGCTTCAGACTAAATGAAAAACTGTTTTTT
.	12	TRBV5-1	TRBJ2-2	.	CASIPGTGELFF	TGCGCCAGCATCCCCGGGACCGGGGAGCTGTTTTTT
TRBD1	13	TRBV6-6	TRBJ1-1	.	CASSRDRVTEAFF	TGTGCCAGCAGTCGAGACAGGGTTACTGAAGCTTTCTTT
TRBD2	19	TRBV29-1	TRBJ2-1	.	CSGRPGLAGGPNPHNEQFF	TGCAGCGGCAGACCGGGACTAGCGGGAGGGCCTAATCCCCACAATGAGCAGTTCTTC
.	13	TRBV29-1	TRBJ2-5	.	CSASPTGLETQYF	TGCAGCGCCAGCCCGACAGGTTTGGAGACCCAGTACTTC
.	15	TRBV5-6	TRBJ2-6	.	CASSFRGTGANVLTF	TGTGCCAGCAGCTTTCGGGGGACTGGGGCCAACGTCCTGACTTTC
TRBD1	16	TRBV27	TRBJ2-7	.	CASSLKRGQGSYEQYF	TGTGCCAGCAGTTTAAAACGGGGACAGGGGTCCTACGAGCAGTACTTC
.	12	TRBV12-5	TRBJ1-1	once	CASGLDYTEAFF	TGTGCTAGTGGTTTGGATTACACTGAAGCTTTCTTT
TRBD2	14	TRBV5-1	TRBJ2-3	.	CASSLGLAADTQYF	TGCGCCAGCAGCTTGGGACTAGCAGCAGATACGCAGTATTTT
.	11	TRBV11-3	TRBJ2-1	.	CASSFNNEQFF	TGTGCCAGCAGCTTCAACAATGAGCAGTTCTTC
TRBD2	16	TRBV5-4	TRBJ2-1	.	CASSLAAASGGDEQFF	TGTGCCAGCAGCTTGGCGGCGGCTAGCGGGGGAGACGAGCAGTTCTTC
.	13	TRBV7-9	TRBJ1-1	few	CASSFWGNTEAFF	TGTGCCAGCAGCTTTTGGGGGAACACTGAAGCTTTCTTT
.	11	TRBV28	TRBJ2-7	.	CASATAYEQYF	TGTGCCAGCGCAACGGCTTACGAGCAGTACTTC
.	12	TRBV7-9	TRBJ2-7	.	CASSLVGGQQYF	TGTGCCAGCAGCTTAGTTGGAGGGCAGCAGTACTTC
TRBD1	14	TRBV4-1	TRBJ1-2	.	CASSEGTGAGGYTF	TGCGCCAGCAGCGAAGGGACAGGGGCCGGGGGCTACACCTTC
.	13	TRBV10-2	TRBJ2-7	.	CASSEQEATKLYF	TGCGCCAGCAGTGAACAGGAGGCCACCAAGCTGTACTTC
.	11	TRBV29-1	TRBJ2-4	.	CSGGTFDIQYF	TGCAGCGGGGGGACATTTGACATTCAGTACTTC
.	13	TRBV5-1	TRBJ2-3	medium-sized	CASSLVLADTQYF	TGCGCCAGCAGCTTGGTTTTAGCAGATACGCAGTATTTT
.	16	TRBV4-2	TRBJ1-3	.	CASSQEETRSGNTIYF	TGTGCCAGCAGCCAAGAGGAGACACGCTCTGGAAACACCATATATTTT
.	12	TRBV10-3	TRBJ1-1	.	CAIRQGSTEAFF	TGTGCCATCAGGCAGGGGTCCACTGAAGCTTTCTTT
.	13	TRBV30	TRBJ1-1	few	CAWSLRGRTEAFF	TGTGCCTGGAGTCTAAGGGGGAGGACTGAAGCTTTCTTT
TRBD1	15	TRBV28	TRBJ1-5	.	CASSLQGWRNQPQHF	TGTGCCAGCAGCCTACAGGGGTGGCGCAATCAGCCCCAGCATTTT